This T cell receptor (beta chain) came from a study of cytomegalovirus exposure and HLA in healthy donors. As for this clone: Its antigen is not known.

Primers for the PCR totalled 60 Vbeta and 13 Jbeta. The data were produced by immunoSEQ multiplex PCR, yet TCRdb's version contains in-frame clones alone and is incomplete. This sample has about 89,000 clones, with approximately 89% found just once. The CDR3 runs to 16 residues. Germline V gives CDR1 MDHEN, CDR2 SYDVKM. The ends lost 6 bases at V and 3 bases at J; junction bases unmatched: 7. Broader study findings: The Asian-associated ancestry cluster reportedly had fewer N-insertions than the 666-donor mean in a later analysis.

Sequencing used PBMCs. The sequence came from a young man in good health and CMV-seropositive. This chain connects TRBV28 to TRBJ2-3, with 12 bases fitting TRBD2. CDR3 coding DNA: TGTGCCAGCAGGACTGGACTAGCGGGATCGACAGATACGCAGTATTTT. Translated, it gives CASRTGLAGSTDTQYF.